This T cell receptor beta chain was obtained from a study of T cells in Graves' hyperthyroidism and ophthalmopathy. Germline-derived CDR1 and CDR2 are MNHEY and SMNVEV (reference sequence). The length of the CDR3 is 15 amino acids, counting both ends. Points on this clonotype: Given the absence of the conserved phenylalanine or tryptophan at the CDR3 end, a read error is likely. It is unclear where the CDR3 begins or ends on the DNA, so no DNA is shown, and the CDR3 is as TCRdb lists it.

Template material for amplifying TCR beta CDR3 regions consisted of RNA transcripts. Researchers ran a first-round RT-PCR on the TCR CDR3 using the HTBI primer set. Via MiXCR, TCRdb re-called the multiplex PCR reads, giving one row per CDR3 protein. The sample lists hundreds of thousands of distinct CDR3 sequences, approximately 23% occurring once. Investigators excluded patients with uncontrolled infection, other autoimmune disease, pregnancy or lactation. Material: blood. This receptor was obtained from a woman aged 40 to 49 with Graves' ophthalmopathy. V is TRBV27 and J is TRBJ2-5. The CDR3 region is CASSLAAWYQETQDC.